This T cell receptor (beta chain) came from a study of cytomegalovirus exposure and HLA in healthy donors. Some clones are missing from TCRdb's copy, which holds only in-frame ones; the method was immunoSEQ multiplex PCR. There are under 400,000 clones in the sample; roughly 90% occur only once, and under 0.9% lies in the top ten. The CDR3 loop spans 15 amino acids. V lost 0 bases and J lost 4, with 11 bases in between. Per the germline V gene, CDR1 is SGDLS and CDR2 is YYNGEE. Sequencing was performed on PBMCs. The chain joins TRBV9 to TRBJ2-1, with D possibly matching TRBD1 (5 bases). This TCR was sampled from a woman younger than 35 in good health and CMV-seronegative. The CDR3, as DNA: TGTGCCAGCAGCGTAGGACGGAAGGGGTACAATGAGCAGTTCTTC. This gives the protein CASSVGRKGYNEQFF.